What follows are 18 T cell receptor beta chains derived from one specimen sequenced in a study of long-term antiretroviral therapy in people with HIV. The assay used was immunoSEQ (version v3.0), run at survey level. Clones were sequenced by immunoSEQ multiplex PCR, and TCRdb holds only the in-frame ones, with some missing. The table lists under 4,000 clones, roughly 84% of them singletons. The sample here was unsorted PBMCs, taken 0.3 years after starting antiretroviral therapy. These receptors came from a woman aged 45-59 years with HIV.

This clone turned up a few times. This rearrangement joins TRBV14 to TRBJ1-1; tentatively, D is TRBD1 (6 bases). CDR3 size: 13 residues. V lost 2 bases to trimming and J lost 5 bases, with 9 bases between them. Per germline, CDR1 SGHDN and CDR2 FVKESK. The CDR3 nucleotides are TGTGCCAGCAGCCAATTCCAGGGGACTGAAGCTTTCTTT. It encodes CASSQFQGTEAFF. Variable domain in full (rest from reference TRBV14 and TRBJ1-1): EAGVTQFPSHSVIEKGQTVTLRCDPISGHDNLYWYRRVMGKEIKFLLHFVKESKQDESGMPNNRFLAERTGGTYSTLKVQPAELEDSGVYFCASSQFQGTEAFFGQGTRLTVV.

The V call is TRBV6-4, the J call TRBJ1-6; perhaps TRBD1 as D (5 bases). This CDR3 region has 14 residues. CDR1 is MRHNA and CDR2 is SNTAGT in the germline V gene. V was trimmed by 3 bases and J by 9 bases, leaving 12 bases between them. CDR3: CASSEGGGGSPLHF. CDR3 DNA: TGTGCCAGCAGTGAGGGGGGTGGTGGTTCACCCCTCCACTTT.

This clone has just one count. The chain is built from TRBV7-9 and TRBJ1-4; 10 nucleotides agree with TRBD1. CDR3 length: 17 residues. Germline assignment: CDR1 SEHNR and CDR2 FQNEAQ (reference sequence). V lost 3 bases, J lost 6 bases, and 10 bases stayed unmatched. In nucleotides, the CDR3 is TGTGCCAGCAGCTTTGGACAGGGGGATTCTCGCGATGAAAAACTGTTTTTT. Amino acid sequence: CASSFGQGDSRDEKLFF.

The chain is built from TRBV4-1 and TRBJ2-1, with D unresolved. Germline loops: CDR1 MGHRA, CDR2 YSYEKL. This CDR3 has 15 amino acids. Trimming shortened V by 0 bases and J by 1 base, and 7 bases separated the two germline ends. CDR3 bases: TGCGCCAGCAGCCAAGAACCAGTTTCCTACAATGAGCAGTTCTTC. Its protein is CASSQEPVSYNEQFF.

The CDR3 DNA sequence: TGTGCCAGCAGCTTAACAACAGGGGTGAACACTGAAGCTTTCTTT. Translation: CASSLTTGVNTEAFF. The V gene is TRBV7-8, the J gene TRBJ1-1; 7 bases line up with TRBD1. The CDR3 consists of 15 residues. From germline, CDR1 is SGHVS and CDR2 FQNEAQ. The V segment lost 2 bases and the J segment 0 bases; nucleotides outside the gene matches: 3.

The rearrangement joins TRBV7-3 to TRBJ1-1; TRBD1 agrees at 9 bases. Germline CDR1 reads SGHTA; CDR2 reads FQGTGA. V was clipped by 5 bases and J by 4 bases; unmatched bases: 14. This CDR3 has 17 amino acids. The CDR3 region is CASSLGQGVGAITEAFF. The CDR3 DNA reads TGTGCCAGCAGCCTGGGACAGGGAGTGGGAGCGATCACTGAAGCTTTCTTT.

In the case of this clone: A read error may account for a junction end that differs from germline. The genes are TRBV7-7 and TRBJ1-4; tentatively, D is TRBD1 (5 bases). CDR3 length: 13 residues. CDR1 is SSHAT, CDR2 FNYEAQ, per germline (reference sequence). The CDR3 sequence: CASSGTPNEKLFF. CDR3 bases: TGTGCTAGCAGCGGGACCCCTAATGAAAAACTGTTTTTT.

CDR3 residues: CASSGIGSGELFF. The CDR3 DNA is TGTGCCAGCTCCGGAATAGGGTCGGGGGAGCTGTTTTTT. The V call is TRBV18, the J call TRBJ2-2; D is ambiguous. The germline CDR1 and CDR2 sequences are KGHSH and LQKENI. CDR3 length equals 13 residues. Trimming removed 6 bases from V and 8 bases from J, with 13 bases in between. The complete variable domain, with remaining parts taken from reference TRBV18 and TRBJ2-2, reads NAGVMQNPRHLVRRRGQEARLRCSPMKGHSHVYWYRQLPEEGLKFMVYLQKENIIDESGMPKERFSAEFPKEGPSILRIQQVVRGDSAAYFCASSGIGSGELFFGEGSRLTVL.

This clone was observed a few times. The V and J genes are TRBV7-6 and TRBJ1-5; D unresolved. CDR3 length equals 13 residues. Germline V gene sequence: CDR1 SGHVS, CDR2 FNYEAQ. The germline V and J ends were trimmed by 1 base and 0 bases, with 1 base remaining between them. The CDR3, as DNA: TGTGCCAGCAGCTTAGATAGCAATCAGCCCCAGCATTTT. Translated: CASSLDSNQPQHF.

This CDR3 is CASSFGQQLYTEAFF. The CDR3 coding sequence is TGTGCCAGCAGTTTCGGACAGCAGCTTTACACTGAAGCTTTCTTT. The V and J genes are TRBV6-5 and TRBJ1-1; tentative D call: TRBD1 (6 bases). There are 15 residues in the CDR3. The V gene's germline CDR1 is MNHEY and CDR2 SVGAGI. V lost 4 bases and J lost 3, with 15 bases in between.

The rearrangement joins TRBV27 to TRBJ1-6; D gene unclear. There are 14 residues in the CDR3. Germline lookup yields CDR1 MNHEY and CDR2 SMNVEV (reference sequence). The V end lost 7 bases, the J end lost 1 base, and 8 bases lay between the germline ends. CDR3 in amino acids: CASTPRSYNSPLHF. CDR3 bases: TGTGCCAGCACCCCACGATCCTATAATTCACCCCTCCACTTT.

Note on this clone: The junction departs from the called germline gene at one end, perhaps through a read error. J is TRBJ2-7 and V is TRBV7-7, with D maybe TRBD1 (5 bases). Germline V gene lookup returns CDR1 SSHAT and CDR2 FNYEAQ (reference sequence). The CDR3 is 14 residues long. The CDR3 DNA reads TGTGCTAGCAGCTTAGCACAGGACTCCTACGAGCAGTACTTC. Residues: CASSLAQDSYEQYF.

The chain couples TRBV4-3 to TRBJ2-2; D call uncertain. The length of the CDR3 is 13 residues. The germline CDR1 and CDR2 sequences are LGHNA and YSLEER. V gave up 0 bases and J gave up 3 bases, with 2 bases separating them. The CDR3 reads CASSQDYTGELFF. In DNA, the CDR3 is TGCGCCAGCAGCCAAGACTACACCGGGGAGCTGTTTTTT.

This rearrangement joins TRBV7-9 to TRBJ2-1, with 7 bases identical to TRBD2. V dropped 7 bases and J dropped 5; count of bases not matched to a gene: 8. This CDR3 has 14 residues. CDR1 SEHNR and CDR2 FQNEAQ come from the germline V gene (reference sequence). This CDR3 reads CASTQAGTNNEQFF. DNA for the CDR3: TGTGCCAGCACCCAAGCCGGGACTAACAATGAGCAGTTCTTC. The full variable domain, its missing parts supplied by reference TRBV7-9 and TRBJ2-1, is DTGVSQNPRHKITKRGQNVTFRCDPISEHNRLYWYRQTLGQGPEFLTYFQNEAQLEKSRLLSDRFSAERPKGSFSTLEIQRTEQGDSAMYLCASTQAGTNNEQFFGPGTRLTVL.

The V gene is TRBV14, the J gene TRBJ1-1; possibly TRBD1 for D (6 bases). V lost 1 base and J 4 bases, leaving 13 bases between the germline ends. This CDR3 contains 15 residues. Germline V lookup: CDR1 SGHDN, CDR2 FVKESK. CDR3 nucleotide sequence: TGTGCCAGCAGCCAAGCAATAGGGGGGGGCACTGAAGCTTTCTTT. It codes for CASSQAIGGGTEAFF.

V and J are TRBV6-5 and TRBJ1-1; 10 positions agree with TRBD1. Losses at the gene ends were 6 bases for V and 4 bases for J; bases not matched to a gene: 8. The CDR3 contains 15 residues. CDR1 and CDR2 from the germline V gene are MNHEY and SVGAGI. The chain's CDR3 is CASSNSDRGSTEAFF. CDR3 DNA sequence: TGTGCCAGCAGCAATTCGGACAGGGGGAGCACTGAAGCTTTCTTT.

J is TRBJ2-2 and V is TRBV9, with D unresolved. The CDR3 loop spans 16 amino acids. Per germline, CDR1 SGDLS and CDR2 YYNGEE. V dropped 5 bases and J dropped 0 bases, with 14 bases sitting between them. CDR3 nucleotide sequence: TGTGCCAGCAGTGCTACAGCTTTCCCGAACACCGGGGAGCTGTTTTTT. Protein sequence: CASSATAFPNTGELFF.

This chain joins TRBV15 and TRBJ1-6; no definite D call. Germline loops: CDR1 LNHNV, CDR2 YYDKDF (reference sequence). V was shortened by 0 bases and J by 0 bases, with 6 bases between the two germline ends. The CDR3 runs to 16 residues. In DNA form, the CDR3 reads TGTGCCACCAGCAGAGATCAGAGCTCCTATAATTCACCCCTCCACTTT. It codes for CATSRDQSSYNSPLHF.